This T cell receptor (beta chain) was recovered during a study of blood T cells in healthy people across ages. Overall study context: When template switching was applied, about one barcoded beta molecule was captured per two T cells.

The junction had 17 bases not matched to a gene; V was cut back by 8 bases and J by 10 bases. The V gene's germline CDR1 is MNHNY and CDR2 SVGAGI (reference sequence). The CDR3 consists of 16 residues. Sample-barcoded 5' priming and a J-beta primer mix drove a second PCR of about 6 to 12 cycles. TCRdb analysed the 5' RACE reads with MiXCR anew, one entry per CDR3 protein. This sample yields roughly 800,000 distinct CDR3 sequences, of which more than 45% are seen a single time; approximately 20% belongs to the top ten. The sequence was obtained from a man aged 25 to 40 in good health. This sequence joins TRBV6-6 and TRBJ2-1; TRBD1 matches at 10 bases. Sequencing used blood. DNA for the CDR3: TGTGCCAGCTCTTACCCCCGGGACAGGGGTTCCTACGAGCAGTTCTTC. It translates to CASSYPRDRGSYEQFF.